Included here is one T cell receptor (beta chain) sequence, with context. The age range of participants was 18 to 89 years, with residence in under 25 US areas. In assigning cohorts, the study relied on participant-reported clinical history. This record belongs to a study of blood T cell repertoires in COVID-19. Study-level background: Sites in the United States, Italy and Spain provided acute and convalescent COVID-19 samples.

This CDR3 comprises 15 residues. Germline-derived CDR1 and CDR2 are SGDLS and YYNGEE. Trimming took 6 bases from V and 6 from J; bases not matched to a gene: 9. The assay was immunoSEQ multiplex PCR, and TCRdb's table has in-frame clones only and misses some. The sample gives about 190,000 clones, 84% of which show up once; more than 2.5% is in the top ten. The genes are TRBV9 and TRBJ2-1; 10 bases line up with TRBD2. What was sequenced was PBMCs or T cells enriched from blood (not recorded which). The receptor was isolated from a woman aged 25-40 years who had recovered from COVID-19. The CDR3 protein is CASTARASGSNEQFF. CDR3 bases: TGTGCCAGCACCGCCCGGGCTAGCGGGAGCAATGAGCAGTTCTTC.